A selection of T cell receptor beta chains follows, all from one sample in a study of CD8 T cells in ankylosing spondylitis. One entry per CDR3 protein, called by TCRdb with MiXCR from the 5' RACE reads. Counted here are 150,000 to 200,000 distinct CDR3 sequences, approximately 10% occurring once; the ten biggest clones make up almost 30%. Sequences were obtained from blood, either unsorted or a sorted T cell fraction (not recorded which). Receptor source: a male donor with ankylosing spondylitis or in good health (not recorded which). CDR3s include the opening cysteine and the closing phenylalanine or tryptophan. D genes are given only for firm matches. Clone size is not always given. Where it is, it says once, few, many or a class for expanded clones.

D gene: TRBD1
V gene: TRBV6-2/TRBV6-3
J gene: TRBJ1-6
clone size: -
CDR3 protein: CASSYDGTGHNSPLHF
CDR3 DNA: TGTGCCAGCAGTTACGACGGGACAGGTCATAATTCACCCCTCCACTTT

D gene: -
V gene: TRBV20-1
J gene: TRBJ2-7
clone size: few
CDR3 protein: CSARGWDPRRFEQYF
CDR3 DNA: TGCAGTGCTAGAGGGTGGGACCCTCGGCGATTCGAGCAGTACTTC

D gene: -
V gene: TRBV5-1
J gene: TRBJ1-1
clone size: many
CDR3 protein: CASSLQWGANTEAFF
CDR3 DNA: TGCGCCAGCAGCTTACAGTGGGGGGCGAACACTGAAGCTTTCTTT

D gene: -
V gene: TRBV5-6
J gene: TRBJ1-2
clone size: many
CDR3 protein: CASSLERGDGYTF
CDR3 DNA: TGTGCCAGCAGCTTGGAACGGGGGGACGGCTACACCTTC

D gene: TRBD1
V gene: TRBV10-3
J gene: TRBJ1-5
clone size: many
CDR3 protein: CASRQGVVQPQHF
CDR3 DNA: TGTGCCTCCCGACAGGGGGTAGTTCAGCCCCAGCATTTT

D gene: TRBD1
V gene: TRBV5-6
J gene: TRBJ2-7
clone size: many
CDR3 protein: CASNPGQGIEEQYF
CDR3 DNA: TGTGCCAGCAACCCTGGACAGGGAATAGAAGAGCAGTACTTC

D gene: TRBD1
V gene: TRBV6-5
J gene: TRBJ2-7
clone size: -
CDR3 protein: CASSYSGTGGGEQYF
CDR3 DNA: TGTGCCAGCAGTTACTCCGGGACAGGGGGTGGGGAGCAGTACTTC

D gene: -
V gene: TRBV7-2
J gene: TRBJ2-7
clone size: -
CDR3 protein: CASSLDTASYEQYF
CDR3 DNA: TGTGCCAGCAGCTTAGATACAGCCTCCTACGAGCAGTACTTC

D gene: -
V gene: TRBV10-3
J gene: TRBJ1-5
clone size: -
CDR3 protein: CAISETGWNQPQHF
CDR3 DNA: TGTGCCATCAGTGAGACAGGGTGGAACCAGCCCCAGCATTTT

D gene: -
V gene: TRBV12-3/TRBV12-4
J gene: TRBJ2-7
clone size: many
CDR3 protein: CASSPTGLYEQYF
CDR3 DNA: TGTGCCAGCAGTCCTACCGGGCTCTACGAGCAGTACTTC

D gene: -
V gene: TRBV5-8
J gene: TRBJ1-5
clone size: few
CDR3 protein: CASSLERGGYSNQPQHF
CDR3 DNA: TGTGCCAGCAGCTTGGAAAGAGGCGGATATAGCAATCAGCCCCAGCATTTT

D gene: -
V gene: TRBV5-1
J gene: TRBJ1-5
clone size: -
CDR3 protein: CASSTGAGEPNQPQHF
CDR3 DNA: TGCGCCAGCAGCACGGGGGCCGGGGAACCCAATCAGCCCCAGCATTTT

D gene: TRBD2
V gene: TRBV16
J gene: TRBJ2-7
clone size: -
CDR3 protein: CASTAHPRLAVGF
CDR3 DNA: TGTGCCAGCACCGCGCATCCTAGACTAGCGGTAGGCTTC

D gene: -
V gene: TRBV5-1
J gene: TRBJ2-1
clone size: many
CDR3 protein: CASSLAFGIPPGQFF
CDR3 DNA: TGCGCCAGCAGCTTGGCCTTCGGCATCCCCCCAGGGCAGTTCTTC

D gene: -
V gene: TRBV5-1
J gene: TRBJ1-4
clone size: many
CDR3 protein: CASSRDPLGEKLFF
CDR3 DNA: TGCGCCAGCAGCCGCGACCCCCTAGGAGAAAAACTGTTTTTT